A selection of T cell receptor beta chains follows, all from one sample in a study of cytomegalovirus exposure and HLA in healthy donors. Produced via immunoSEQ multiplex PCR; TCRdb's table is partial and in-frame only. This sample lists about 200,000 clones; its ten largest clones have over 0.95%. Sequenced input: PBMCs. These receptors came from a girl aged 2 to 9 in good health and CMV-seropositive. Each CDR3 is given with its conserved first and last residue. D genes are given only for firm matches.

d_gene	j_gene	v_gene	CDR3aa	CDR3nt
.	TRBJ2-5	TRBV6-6	CASSYSTGSRETQYF	TGTGCCAGCAGTTACTCGACGGGGAGTCGTGAGACCCAGTACTTC
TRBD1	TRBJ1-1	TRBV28	CASRFRDRLNTEAFF	TGTGCCAGCAGATTCAGGGACAGGCTGAACACTGAAGCTTTCTTT
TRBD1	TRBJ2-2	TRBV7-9	CASTPGGDGELFF	TGTGCCAGCACTCCAGGGGGCGACGGGGAGCTGTTTTTT
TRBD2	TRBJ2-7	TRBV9	CASSVGEAGDRYEQYF	TGTGCCAGCAGCGTAGGGGAAGCGGGAGATCGGTACGAGCAGTACTTC
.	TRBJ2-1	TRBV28	CASSRPIRETNRQFF	TGTGCCAGCAGCCGGCCCATCCGCGAGACTAATCGGCAGTTCTTC
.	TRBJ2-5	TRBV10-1	CATSPRLGETQYF	TGCGCCACCTCCCCTCGCCTCGGAGAGACCCAGTACTTC
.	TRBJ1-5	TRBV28	CASTPGGASQPQHF	TGTGCCAGCACCCCTGGGGGGGCTTCTCAGCCCCAGCATTTT
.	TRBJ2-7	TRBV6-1	CASRLGTSQGYEQYF	TGTGCCAGCAGATTAGGGACCAGCCAGGGGTACGAGCAGTACTTC
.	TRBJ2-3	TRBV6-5	CASSYGQGPDTQYF	TGTGCCAGCAGTTACGGGCAGGGCCCAGATACGCAGTATTTT
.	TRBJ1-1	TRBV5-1	CASSLKFPGAEAFF	TGCGCCAGCAGCTTGAAATTCCCGGGGGCTGAAGCTTTCTTT
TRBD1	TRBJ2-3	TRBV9	CASSTRDRVVDTQYF	TGTGCCAGCAGCACCCGGGACAGGGTGGTAGATACGCAGTATTTT
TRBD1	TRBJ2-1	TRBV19	CASTRWGPTGDTYNEQFF	TGTGCCAGTACCCGTTGGGGCCCGACAGGGGATACCTACAATGAGCAGTTCTTC
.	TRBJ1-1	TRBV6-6	CASIPSGGVQGEAFF	TGTGCCAGCATACCCTCGGGGGGCGTTCAGGGTGAAGCTTTCTTT
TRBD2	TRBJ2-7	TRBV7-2	CASSRPGGEQYF	TGTGCCAGCAGCCGCCCGGGGGGGGAGCAGTACTTC
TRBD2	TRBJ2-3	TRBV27	CASSLWGGRASTDTQYF	TGTGCCAGCAGTTTATGGGGCGGGAGGGCCTCCACAGATACGCAGTATTTT
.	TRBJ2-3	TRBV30	CAWSVLGFRRDTQYF	TGTGCCTGGAGTGTACTTGGATTTAGGAGAGATACGCAGTATTTT
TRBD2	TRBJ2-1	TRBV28	CASKDLREGRNYNEQFF	TGTGCCAGCAAGGATCTGCGGGAGGGCCGCAACTACAATGAGCAGTTCTTC